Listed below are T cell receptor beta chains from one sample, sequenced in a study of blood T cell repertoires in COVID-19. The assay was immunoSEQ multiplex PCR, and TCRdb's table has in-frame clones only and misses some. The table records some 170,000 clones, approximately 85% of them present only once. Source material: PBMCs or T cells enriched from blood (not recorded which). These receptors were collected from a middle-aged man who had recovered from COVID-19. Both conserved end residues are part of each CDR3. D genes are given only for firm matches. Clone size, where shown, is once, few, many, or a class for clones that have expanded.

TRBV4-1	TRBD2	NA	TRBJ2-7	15	TGCGCCAGCAGCCAAGACGCGGGAGGGCCCGGGGAGCAGTACTTC	CASSQDAGGPGEQYF
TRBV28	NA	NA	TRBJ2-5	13	TGTGCCAGCAGCCGAGGACAGCAAGAGACCCAGTACTTC	CASSRGQQETQYF
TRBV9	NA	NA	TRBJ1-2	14	TGTGCCAGCAGCGTCGGACACTCCTCCTATGGCTACACCTTC	CASSVGHSSYGYTF
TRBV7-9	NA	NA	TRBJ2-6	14	TGTGCCAGCAGCAGCCTAACTGGGGCCAACGTCCTGACTTTC	CASSSLTGANVLTF
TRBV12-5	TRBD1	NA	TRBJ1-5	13	TGTGCTAGTGACCCGACAGGGCCCCAGCCCCAGCATTTT	CASDPTGPQPQHF
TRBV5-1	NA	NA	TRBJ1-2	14	TGCGCCAGCAGCTTGGATGTCGCCGCGGAGCGCTACACCTTC	CASSLDVAAERYTF
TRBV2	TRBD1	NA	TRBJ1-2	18	TGTGCCAGCACCAATCAGGGGGACAGGGGAAGGTGGGGATATGGCTACACCTTC	CASTNQGDRGRWGYGYTF
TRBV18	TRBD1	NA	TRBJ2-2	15	TGTGCCAGCTCTCGGGACAGGGACAACACCGGGGAGCTGTTTTTT	CASSRDRDNTGELFF
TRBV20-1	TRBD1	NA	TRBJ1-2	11	TGCAGTGCGGGGGACAGGGGTGGCTACACCTTC	CSAGDRGGYTF
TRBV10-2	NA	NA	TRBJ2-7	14	TGCGCCAGCAGTTCGACAGACCAGGGCTACGAGCAGTACTTC	CASSSTDQGYEQYF
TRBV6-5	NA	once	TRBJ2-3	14	TGTGCCAGCAGTTACTCAGGGGCGGCAGATACGCAGTATTTT	CASSYSGAADTQYF
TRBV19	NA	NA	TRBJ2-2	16	TGTGCCAGTAGTATAGGCGGCCCCCAGAACACCGGGGAGCTGTTTTTT	CASSIGGPQNTGELFF
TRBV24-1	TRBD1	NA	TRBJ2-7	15	TGTGCCACCAGTGGGACCGGACAGGGGGCCGACGAGCAGTACTTC	CATSGTGQGADEQYF
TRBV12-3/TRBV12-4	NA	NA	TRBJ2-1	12	TGTGCCAGCAGTCAGGGGAAAAATGAGCAGTTCTTC	CASSQGKNEQFF
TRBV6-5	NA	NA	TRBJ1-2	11	TGTGCCAGCAGTAATCGGGGTGGCTACACCTTC	CASSNRGGYTF
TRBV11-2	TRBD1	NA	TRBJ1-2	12	TGTGCCAGCAGCGCGACAGGGCGCGGCTACACCTTC	CASSATGRGYTF
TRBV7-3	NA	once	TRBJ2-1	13	TGTGCCAGCAGCTTAATTCCCCTCAATGAGCAGTTCTTC	CASSLIPLNEQFF
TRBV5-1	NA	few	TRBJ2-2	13	TGCGCCAGCAGCTTGCGGGATACCGGGGAGCTGTTTTTT	CASSLRDTGELFF
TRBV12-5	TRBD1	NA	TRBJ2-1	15	TGTGCTAGTGGTTTGGTATTGACGGGACAGGGGGAGCAGTTCTTC	CASGLVLTGQGEQFF
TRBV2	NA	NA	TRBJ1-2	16	TGTGCCAGCAGGGATTGGTGGCAGGGAAGAATCTATGGCTACACCTTC	CASRDWWQGRIYGYTF
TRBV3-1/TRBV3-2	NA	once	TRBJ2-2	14	TGTGCCAGCAGCCAATCCCAGGGTCACGGGGAGCTGTTTTTT	CASSQSQGHGELFF
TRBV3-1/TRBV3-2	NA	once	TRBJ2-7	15	TGTGCCAGCAGCCCCGAGGGCGGGGGCGGGTACGAGCAGTACTTC	CASSPEGGGGYEQYF
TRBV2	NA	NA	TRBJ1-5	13	TGTGCCAGCAGGTACAGGGACCATCAGCCCCAGCATTTT	CASRYRDHQPQHF
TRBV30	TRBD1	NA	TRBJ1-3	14	TGTGCCTGGGACCGGACAGGGGCTGGAAACACCATATATTTT	CAWDRTGAGNTIYF
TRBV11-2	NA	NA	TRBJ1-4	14	TGTGCCAGCAGCTTTCTGGACAGCGGTGGAAAACTGTTTTTT	CASSFLDSGGKLFF
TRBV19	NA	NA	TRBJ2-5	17	TGTGCCAGTAGTATAGAGGGCAGGCGATCTAACCAAGAGACCCAGTACTTC	CASSIEGRRSNQETQYF
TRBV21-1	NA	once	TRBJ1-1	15	TGTGCCAGCAGCAAAACCGTTCGGGGGAACACTGAAGCTTTCTTT	CASSKTVRGNTEAFF
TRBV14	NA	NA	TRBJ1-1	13	TGTGCCAGCAGCCGTAACAGGAACACTGAAGCTTTCTTT	CASSRNRNTEAFF
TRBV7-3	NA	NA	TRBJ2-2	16	TGTGCCAGCAGCTTAAGGCCGGGACTCAACACCGGGGAGCTGTTTTTT	CASSLRPGLNTGELFF
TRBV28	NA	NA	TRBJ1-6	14	TGTGCCAGCAGTTTAATATTGGAGATTTCACCCCTCCACTTT	CASSLILEISPLHF